Shown below are 17 T cell receptor beta chains from a single sample sequenced in a study of T-cell memory formation after mild COVID-19. In TCRdb, the 5' RACE reads were re-called with MiXCR into one record per CDR3 protein. The sample carries around 320,000 distinct CDR3 sequences, around 19% recorded once. Input material: PBMCs or a T cell subset sorted from them (not recorded which). These receptors were taken from a man younger than 35 who had mild COVID-19 (a few samples of this study predate the infection). Cell type and time point are not known.

The chain combines TRBV20-1 with TRBJ2-1, with D perhaps matching TRBD2 (5 bases). Germline V gene lookup returns CDR1 DFQATT and CDR2 SNEGSKA (reference sequence). The CDR3 is made up of 15 amino acids. V lost 4 bases, J lost 0 bases, and 13 bases lay in between. This chain's CDR3 is CSATADWVSYNEQFF. The CDR3 nucleotides are TGCAGTGCTACCGCGGACTGGGTCTCCTACAATGAGCAGTTCTTC.

This clonotype was observed a handful of times. The CDR3 coding sequence is TGCGCCAGCAGCCTCCGGGGGGCGGGCTACGAGCAGTACTTC. Translated: CASSLRGAGYEQYF. The V call is TRBV4-1, the J call TRBJ2-7; D possibly corresponds to TRBD2 (7 bases). The CDR3 runs to 14 residues. Germline V gene data show CDR1 as MGHRA and CDR2 as YSYEKL. The ends were cut back, 4 bases at V and 3 bases at J, with 13 bases in the middle.

The rearrangement links TRBV7-2 to TRBJ2-7; TRBD1 aligns across 7 bases. Unmatched junction bases numbered 7, after V lost 5 bases and J lost 3 bases. Germline V gene lookup returns CDR1 SGHTA and CDR2 FQGNSA. The CDR3 spans 14 residues. The CDR3 nucleotides are TGTGCCAGCAGCATACACCCAGGGGGCTACGAGCAGTACTTC. Its protein product is CASSIHPGGYEQYF. Based on the CDR3 plus reference TRBV7-2 and TRBJ2-7, the full variable domain is GAGVSQSPSNKVTEKGKDVELRCDPISGHTALYWYRQSLGQGLEFLIYFQGNSAPDKSGLPSDRFSAERTGGSVSTLTIQRTQQEDSAVYLCASSIHPGGYEQYFGPGTRLTVT.

The chain uses TRBV11-3 and TRBJ2-3; possibly TRBD2 for D (7 bases). This CDR3 is 15 amino acids long. Germline-derived CDR1 and CDR2 are SGHNT and YENEEA. V was pared by 5 bases and J by 5 bases, with 17 bases between. The CDR3 sequence: CASSAYAGAQDTQYF. CDR3 nucleotide sequence: TGTGCCAGCAGCGCCTACGCGGGGGCCCAAGATACGCAGTATTTT.

The chain is built from TRBV2 and TRBJ2-3, with TRBD1 as a possible D gene (5 bases). Looked up from germline, CDR1 is SNHLY and CDR2 is FYNNEI. The CDR3 covers 14 residues. Trimming left V 7 bases short and J 7 bases short, with 18 bases between. The CDR3 here is CASKETVDSYTQYF. CDR3 sequence (DNA): TGTGCCAGCAAGGAGACAGTAGATTCTTATACGCAGTATTTT.

This chain connects TRBV7-3 to TRBJ2-2, with 10 bases that match TRBD2. V was clipped by 0 bases and J by 4 bases; unmatched bases: 5. CDR1 is SGHTA and CDR2 is FQGTGA in the germline V gene. This CDR3 contains 17 residues. CDR3 coding DNA: TGTGCCAGCAGCTTAACCACTAGCGGGGCGGGCACCGGGGAGCTGTTTTTT. This sequence encodes CASSLTTSGAGTGELFF.

This chain joins TRBV7-2 and TRBJ1-5; no clear D. This CDR3 region has 15 residues. Between the trimmed V and J ends, which lost 3 bases and 4 bases, there was a span of 13 bases. Germline CDR1 is SGHTA and CDR2 is FQGNSA. DNA of the CDR3: TGTGCCAGCAGCTTGGGTGTATACAAGAATCAGCCCCAGCATTTT. Translating it yields CASSLGVYKNQPQHF.

DNA of the CDR3: TGTGCCAGCCATGCGGGGACCTACGAGCAGTACGTC. Its protein product is CASHAGTYEQYV. The chain recombines TRBV11-2 with TRBJ2-7; tentative D call: TRBD2 (6 bases). V lost 8 bases, J lost 2 bases, and 10 bases lay in between. Germline CDR1 reads SGHAT; CDR2 reads FQNNGV. The CDR3 has 12 amino acids.

The V call is TRBV4-1, the J call TRBJ1-1; D is unclear. The CDR3 consists of 16 residues. Germline V gene lookup returns CDR1 MGHRA and CDR2 YSYEKL. With 1 base removed from V and 1 base from J, the gap between germline ends came to 13 bases. CDR3 amino acids: CASSQAQVGKNTEAFF. CDR3 sequence (DNA): TGCGCCAGCAGCCAAGCCCAGGTAGGGAAGAACACTGAAGCTTTCTTT.

The V gene is TRBV11-1, the J gene TRBJ1-1; D unresolved. Trimming took 1 base from V and 7 from J, leaving 7 bases between them. Germline CDR1 is SGHAT and CDR2 is FQDESV (reference sequence). There are 12 residues in the CDR3. The CDR3 DNA sequence: TGTGCCAGCAGCTTAGTCGGAATTGAAGCTTTCTTT. Translation: CASSLVGIEAFF. The complete variable domain, with remaining parts taken from reference TRBV11-1 and TRBJ1-1, reads EAEVAQSPRYKITEKSQAVAFWCDPISGHATLYWYRQILGQGPELLVQFQDESVVDDSQLPKDRFSAERLKGVDSTLKIQPAELGDSAMYLCASSLVGIEAFFGQGTRLTVV.

This chain joins TRBV12-3 or TRBV12-4 and TRBJ2-2; D may correspond to TRBD1 or TRBD2 (5 bases each). This CDR3 region has 12 residues. Trimming cost V 7 bases and J 4 bases, with 7 bases left between them. This CDR3 is CASNGGTGELFF. CDR3 bases: TGTGCCAGCAATGGGGGCACCGGGGAGCTGTTTTTT.

In its sample, this clonotype was seen a few times. V usage is TRBV7-2 and J usage is TRBJ1-1; D possibly corresponds to TRBD1 (5 bases). V shed 0 bases and J shed 4 bases, with 12 bases lying between them. CDR1 is SGHTA, CDR2 FQGNSA, per germline. The CDR3 runs to 15 residues. In DNA, the CDR3 is TGTGCCAGCAGCTTAGCGGGTCCAGGGCTCACTGAAGCTTTCTTT. This codes for CASSLAGPGLTEAFF.

This clonotype was seen a handful of times. The DNA is omitted, as the CDR3 cannot be located on it reliably, and the CDR3 follows TCRdb's listing. The chain has TRBV28 and TRBJ1-5; the tabulated D call, TRBD1, remains unverified against the DNA. The CDR3 length is 17 residues, termini included. CDR1 and CDR2 from the germline V gene are MDHEN and SYDVKM. CDR3 protein: CASSFWRGAEYNQPQHF.

The table lists this clonotype with a few counts. The chain uses TRBV27 and TRBJ2-1; 8 bases are shared with TRBD1. Germline CDR1 MNHEY, CDR2 SMNVEV (reference sequence). The CDR3 covers 14 residues. The V gene end was trimmed by 8 bases and the J gene end by 12 bases; junction bases not matched to a gene: 15. CDR3 protein: CASAPGQALLMQFF. The DNA for the CDR3 is TGTGCCAGCGCGCCGGGACAGGCCCTGCTAATGCAGTTCTTC.

At least ten counts were recorded for this clonotype. The genes are TRBV7-2 and TRBJ2-3; 9 bases fit TRBD2. This CDR3 is 15 amino acids long. CDR1 and CDR2 from the germline V gene are SGHTA and FQGNSA. V gave up 5 bases and J gave up 7 bases; unmatched junction bases: 10. The CDR3 nucleotides are TGTGCCAGCAGCGATCCGGGACTAGCAATGAATACGCAGTATTTT. This translates into CASSDPGLAMNTQYF.

This clonotype was counted only a few times. J is TRBJ2-5 and V is TRBV20-1; no clear D gene. Germline CDR1 and CDR2: DFQATT and SNEGSKA (reference sequence). The CDR3 has 13 residues. Trimming took off 0 bases at V and 3 bases at J, with 8 bases between the two ends. CDR3 bases: TGCAGTGCTAGAGATTCCAGTAAAGAGACCCAGTACTTC. As protein: CSARDSSKETQYF.

This clonotype was counted only a few times. The CDR3 reads CASSQVLAGEQETQYF. CDR3 DNA: TGCGCCAGCAGCCAAGTTCTAGCGGGGGAACAAGAGACCCAGTACTTC. The chain recombines TRBV4-1 with TRBJ2-5, with 10 bases aligning to TRBD2. The J segment lost 2 bases and the V segment lost 1 base, leaving 4 bases of the junction unmatched. Germline lookup yields CDR1 MGHRA and CDR2 YSYEKL. The CDR3 is made up of 16 amino acids.